This entry features one T cell receptor beta chain sequence. Its antigen is not identified. The entry originates in a study of beta chain features in type 1 diabetes. Study outcomes and limitations: Type 1 diabetes patients had TCRB CDR3s that were shorter (moderately but significantly so) in all four CD4+ subsets.

Expressed TCRB transcripts were sequenced because the isolated RNA had all been reverse transcribed beforehand. Assay: immunoSEQ multiplex PCR; the TCRdb copy retains only in-frame clones and omits some. The sample includes roughly 150,000 clones, 10% seen only once; the top ten take approximately 0.5%. Trimming left V 7 bases short and J 3 bases short, with 12 bases between. CDR3 length: 13 residues. The germline CDR1 and CDR2 sequences are SQVTM and ANQGSEA. The TCR sequence derives from a man aged 30-40 years with type 1 diabetes. The sequenced material came from central memory CD4+ T cells from blood. The rearrangement links TRBV29-1 to TRBJ1-4; possible D gene TRBD1, 6 bases. Written as DNA, the CDR3 is TGCAGCGGGGGGCAAGGGGCTAATGAAAAACTGTTTTTT. Translation: CSGGQGANEKLFF.